Listed below are T cell receptor beta chains from one sample, sequenced in a study of control samples from healthy donors and cancer patients. Assay: immunoSEQ multiplex PCR; the TCRdb copy retains only in-frame clones and omits some. This sample has more than 85,000 clones, with 92% found just once. The sample was blood. The source is a woman under 30 in good health. Each CDR3 is given with its conserved first and last residue. The D gene is left open where the match is weak. Size values are once, few and many counts, or a class for expanded clones, and some rows have none.

>.|TRBJ1-5|.|TRBV30
TGTGCCTGGGATGGGGGTAGCAATCAGCCCCAGCATTTT
CAWDGGSNQPQHF
>.|TRBJ1-1|.|TRBV7-3
TGTGCCAGCAGCCCCGATCTTAGATGGAACACTGAAGCTTTCTTT
CASSPDLRWNTEAFF
>.|TRBJ2-2|.|TRBV21-1
TGTGCCAGCAGCCCCGGGGGACAGGGGTGGACTAGCCAAAGGACCGGGGAGCTGTTTTTT
CASSPGGQGWTSQRTGELFF
>.|TRBJ1-5|TRBD1|TRBV6-6
TGTGCCAGCAGCTACACCGCCGGGACAGACAATCAGCCCCAGCATTTT
CASSYTAGTDNQPQHF
>.|TRBJ2-3|.|TRBV7-7
TGTGCTAGCAGCCCTTCGGACGGGTACACAGATACGCAGTATTTT
CASSPSDGYTDTQYF
>.|TRBJ2-7|TRBD2|TRBV7-2
TGTGCCAGCAGCCGGCCGGGTGAGCGGGAGTTTCCCCACGAGCAGTACTTC
CASSRPGEREFPHEQYF
>.|TRBJ1-1|.|TRBV10-3
TGTGCCATCAGCACCCCAGGGGCCGGGAACACTGAAGCTTTCTTT
CAISTPGAGNTEAFF
>.|TRBJ2-1|.|TRBV9
TGTGCCAGCAGCGTATCGGTGGCAAATGAGCAGTTCTTC
CASSVSVANEQFF
>.|TRBJ1-1|TRBD1|TRBV6-2/TRBV6-3
TGTGCCAGCAGTTACTCCGCAGGGGGCTCGAACACTGAAGCTTTCTTT
CASSYSAGGSNTEAFF
>.|TRBJ1-3|.|TRBV24-1
TGTGCCACCAGTGATGGGAATGGTGGAAACACCATATATTTT
CATSDGNGGNTIYF
>.|TRBJ2-4|TRBD1|TRBV25-1
TGTGCCAGCACGACACTACAGGGGACCAAAAACATTCAGTACTTC
CASTTLQGTKNIQYF
>.|TRBJ2-1|.|TRBV6-1
TGTGCCAGCAGTGAATGGGCAGGGTTATCGAGTGAGCAGTTCTTC
CASSEWAGLSSEQFF
>.|TRBJ1-6|.|TRBV28
TGTGCCAGCAGTTCCGGGCAGGGAAATTCACCCCTCCACTTT
CASSSGQGNSPLHF
>few|TRBJ2-7|TRBD1|TRBV7-9
TGTGCCAGCACCTCGACAGGGGACATCTCCTACGAGCAGTACTTC
CASTSTGDISYEQYF
>once|TRBJ2-2|TRBD2|TRBV10-3
TGTGCCATCAGTGAGTCGACTAGCGGGGGCAACACCGGGGAGCTGTTTTTT
CAISESTSGGNTGELFF
>.|TRBJ1-4|.|TRBV2
TGTGCCAGCAGTCGGAACCCCAATGAAAAACTGTTTTTT
CASSRNPNEKLFF
>.|TRBJ2-2|.|TRBV7-9
TGTGCCAGCACCAGGACGGCCGGGGAGCTGTTTTTT
CASTRTAGELFF
>.|TRBJ2-7|.|TRBV6-5
TGTGCCAGCGGCCTCTACCAGAACTACGAGCAGTACTTC
CASGLYQNYEQYF
>once|TRBJ2-7|TRBD2|TRBV7-2
TGTGCCAGCAGCTTAAGTTGGACTAGCGGGAATAAGCAGTACTTC
CASSLSWTSGNKQYF
>once|TRBJ2-1|.|TRBV11-3
TGTGCCAGCAGCTTACTAGCGAGCTCCTACAATGAGCAGTTCTTC
CASSLLASSYNEQFF
>.|TRBJ2-2|.|TRBV29-1
TGCAGCGTTCTGGCCTCTAATGGCCACGGGGAGCTGTTTTTT
CSVLASNGHGELFF
>.|TRBJ2-7|.|TRBV7-9
TGTGCCAGCAGCATGGGACTCCTCGAGGAGCAGTACTTC
CASSMGLLEEQYF
>.|TRBJ2-2|.|TRBV5-1
TGCGCCAGCAGCTTGGTAGCCGCCGGGGAGCTGTTTTTT
CASSLVAAGELFF
>.|TRBJ1-2|.|TRBV5-8
TGTGCCAGCAGCTTGTCGGCAGATGGCTACACCTTC
CASSLSADGYTF
>.|TRBJ2-3|TRBD2|TRBV5-1
TGCGCCAGCAAGGTAGCGGGCTCAAGAGCGGATACGCAGTATTTT
CASKVAGSRADTQYF
>once|TRBJ2-5|TRBD2|TRBV4-2
TGTGCCAGCAGCCAAGATGCTAGCGGCCAAGAGACCCAGTACTTC
CASSQDASGQETQYF
>.|TRBJ1-5|.|TRBV5-1
TGCGCCAGCAGCCTGGACGACCCTAGCAATCAGCCCCAGCATTTT
CASSLDDPSNQPQHF
>.|TRBJ2-5|TRBD2|TRBV7-2
TGTGCCAGCAGCGAACCGGCTAGCGGGCGTGAGACCCAGTACTTC
CASSEPASGRETQYF
>.|TRBJ1-6|.|TRBV7-2
TGTGCCAGCAGCTTAGAGGCAGGGACTCCCCTCCACTTT
CASSLEAGTPLHF
>.|TRBJ2-5|TRBD1|TRBV15
TGTGCCACCAGCAGAGACCAGACAGGGTTCCAAGAGACCCAGTACTTC
CATSRDQTGFQETQYF
>.|TRBJ2-1|TRBD2|TRBV5-1
TGCGCCAGCAGCTTTTTTTGGAGCGGGGAACGGTTCTTC
CASSFFWSGERFF
>.|TRBJ1-1|.|TRBV6-6
TGTGCCAGGCCGAGGGGACTCATGAACACTGAAGCTTTCTTT
CARPRGLMNTEAFF
>.|TRBJ2-2|TRBD2|TRBV6-5
TGTGCCAGCAGTTACGGAACTAGCGGTTGGGGCGGGGAGCTGTTTTTT
CASSYGTSGWGGELFF
>.|TRBJ2-3|.|TRBV7-3
TGTGCCAGCAGCTTACTCTTCCCAGATACGCAGTATTTT
CASSLLFPDTQYF
>once|TRBJ1-2|.|TRBV7-9
TGTGCCAGCAGCTTAATGGGGGGCGAGATGGGTGGCTACACCTTC
CASSLMGGEMGGYTF
>.|TRBJ1-6|.|TRBV4-1
TGCGCCAGCAGCCCTGCTCGGGTCGGACTTTCTAATTCACCCCTCCACTTT
CASSPARVGLSNSPLHF
>.|TRBJ2-1|.|TRBV28
TGTGCCAGCAGAGTACAGGGTGGATCCTACAATGAGCAGTTCTTC
CASRVQGGSYNEQFF
>.|TRBJ1-2|.|TRBV30
TGTGCCTGGAGTCCGTACCGTGTTGGCTACACCTTC
CAWSPYRVGYTF
>.|TRBJ2-7|.|TRBV19
TGTGCCAGTAGTATAGGCCGGGAGCAGTACTTC
CASSIGREQYF
>.|TRBJ2-5|.|TRBV10-3
TGTGCCATCAGTGAAGTTTCGGGGGTGGGGACCCAGTACTTC
CAISEVSGVGTQYF
>.|TRBJ2-1|TRBD2|TRBV2
TGTGCCAGCACCGTAAGCGGGATACCATTCAATGAGCAGTTCTTC
CASTVSGIPFNEQFF